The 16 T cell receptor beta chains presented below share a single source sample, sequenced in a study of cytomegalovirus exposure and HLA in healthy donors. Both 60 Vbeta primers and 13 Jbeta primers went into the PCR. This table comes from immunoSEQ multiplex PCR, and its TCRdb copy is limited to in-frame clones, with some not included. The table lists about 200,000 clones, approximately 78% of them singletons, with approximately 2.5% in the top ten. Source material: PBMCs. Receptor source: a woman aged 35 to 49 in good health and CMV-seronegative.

The CDR3 here is CASSLMAGIQETQYF. The CDR3 nucleotides are TGTGCCAGCAGCTTAATGGCAGGAATACAAGAGACCCAGTACTTC. The V call is TRBV7-3, the J call TRBJ2-5; no clear D. This CDR3 comprises 15 residues. V dropped 1 base and J dropped 2 bases, with 11 bases sitting between them. Germline V gene lookup returns CDR1 SGHTA and CDR2 FQGTGA.

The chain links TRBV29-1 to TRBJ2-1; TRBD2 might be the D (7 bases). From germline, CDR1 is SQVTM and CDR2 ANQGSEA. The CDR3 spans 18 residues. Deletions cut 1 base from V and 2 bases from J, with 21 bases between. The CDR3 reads CSVEGPEGGLAAYNEQFF. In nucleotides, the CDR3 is TGCAGCGTTGAAGGTCCGGAGGGGGGGCTAGCGGCCTACAATGAGCAGTTCTTC.

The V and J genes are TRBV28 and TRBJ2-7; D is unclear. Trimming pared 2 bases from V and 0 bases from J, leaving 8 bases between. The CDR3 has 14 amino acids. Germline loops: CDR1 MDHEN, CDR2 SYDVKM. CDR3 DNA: TGTGCCAGCAGTTTAGGTTGGAGCTCCTACGAGCAGTACTTC. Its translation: CASSLGWSSYEQYF.

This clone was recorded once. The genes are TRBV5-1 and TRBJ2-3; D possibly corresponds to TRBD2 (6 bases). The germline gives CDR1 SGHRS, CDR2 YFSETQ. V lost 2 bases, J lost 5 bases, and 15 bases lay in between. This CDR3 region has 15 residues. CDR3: CASSLLAVNVDTQYF. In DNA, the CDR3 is TGCGCCAGCAGCTTACTAGCCGTAAACGTAGATACGCAGTATTTT.

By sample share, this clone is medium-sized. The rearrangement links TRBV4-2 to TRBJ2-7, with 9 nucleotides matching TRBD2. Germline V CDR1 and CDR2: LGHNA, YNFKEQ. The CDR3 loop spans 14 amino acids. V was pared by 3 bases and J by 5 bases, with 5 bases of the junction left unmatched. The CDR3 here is CASSHPGLANEQYF. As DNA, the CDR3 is TGTGCCAGCAGCCACCCGGGACTAGCAAACGAGCAGTACTTC.

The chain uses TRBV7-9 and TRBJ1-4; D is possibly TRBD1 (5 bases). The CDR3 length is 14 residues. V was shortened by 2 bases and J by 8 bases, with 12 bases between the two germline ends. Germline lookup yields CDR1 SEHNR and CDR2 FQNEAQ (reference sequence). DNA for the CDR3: TGTGCCAGCAGCTTATCTGAGGGGAGGGAAAAACTGTTTTTT. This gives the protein CASSLSEGREKLFF. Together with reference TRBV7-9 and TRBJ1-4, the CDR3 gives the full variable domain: DTGVSQNPRHKITKRGQNVTFRCDPISEHNRLYWYRQTLGQGPEFLTYFQNEAQLEKSRLLSDRFSAERPKGSFSTLEIQRTEQGDSAMYLCASSLSEGREKLFFGSGTQLSVL.

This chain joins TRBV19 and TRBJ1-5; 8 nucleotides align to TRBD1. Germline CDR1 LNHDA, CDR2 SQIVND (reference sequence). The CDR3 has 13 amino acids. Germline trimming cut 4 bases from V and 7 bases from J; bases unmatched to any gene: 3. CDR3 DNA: TGTGCCAGTAGTAGCCACAGGGGGCAGCCCCAGCATTTT. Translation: CASSSHRGQPQHF.

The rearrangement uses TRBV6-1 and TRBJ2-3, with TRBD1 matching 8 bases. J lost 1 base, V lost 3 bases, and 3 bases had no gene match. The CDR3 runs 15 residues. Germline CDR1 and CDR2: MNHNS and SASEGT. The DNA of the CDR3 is TGTGCCAGCAGTGATGTGGACAGGGGCACAGATACGCAGTATTTT. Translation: CASSDVDRGTDTQYF.

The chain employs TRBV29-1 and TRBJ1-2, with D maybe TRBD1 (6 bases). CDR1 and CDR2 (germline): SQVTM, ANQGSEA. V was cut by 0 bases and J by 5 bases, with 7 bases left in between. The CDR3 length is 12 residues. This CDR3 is CSVEDQGYGYTF. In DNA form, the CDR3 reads TGCAGCGTTGAAGACCAGGGGTATGGCTACACCTTC.

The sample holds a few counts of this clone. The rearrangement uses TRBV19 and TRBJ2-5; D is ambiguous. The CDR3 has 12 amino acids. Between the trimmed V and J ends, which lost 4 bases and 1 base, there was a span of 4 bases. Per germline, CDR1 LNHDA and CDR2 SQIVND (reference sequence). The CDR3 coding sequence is TGTGCCAGTAGTACTTTCCAAGAGACCCAGTACTTC. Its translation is CASSTFQETQYF.

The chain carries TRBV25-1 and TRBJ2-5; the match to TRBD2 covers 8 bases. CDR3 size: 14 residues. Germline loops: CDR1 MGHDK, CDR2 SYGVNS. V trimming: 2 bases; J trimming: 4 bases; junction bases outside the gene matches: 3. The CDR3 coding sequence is TGTGCCAGCAGTGAACGGGGGGGCGTAGAGACCCAGTACTTC. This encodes CASSERGGVETQYF.

DNA for the CDR3: TGTGCCAGCAGCTCGATAGACAATGAGCAGTTCTTC. Amino acids: CASSSIDNEQFF. V gene TRBV27 combines with J gene TRBJ2-1; D gene ambiguous. Trimming removed 6 bases at V and 5 bases at J, with 8 bases between. CDR1 and CDR2 from the germline V gene are MNHEY and SMNVEV (reference sequence). The CDR3 consists of 12 residues.

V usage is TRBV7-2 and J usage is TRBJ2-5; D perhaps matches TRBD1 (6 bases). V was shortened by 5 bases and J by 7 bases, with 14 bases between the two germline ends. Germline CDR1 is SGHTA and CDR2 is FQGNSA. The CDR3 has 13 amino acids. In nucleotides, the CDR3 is TGTGCCAGCAGCGACAGGACTCCTAGGACCCAGTACTTC. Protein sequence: CASSDRTPRTQYF.

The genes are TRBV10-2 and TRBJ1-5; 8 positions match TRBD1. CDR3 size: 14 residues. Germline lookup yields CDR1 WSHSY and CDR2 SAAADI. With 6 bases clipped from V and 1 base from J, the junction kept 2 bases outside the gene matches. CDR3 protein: CASSDRGSNQPQHF. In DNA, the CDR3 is TGCGCCAGCAGCGACAGGGGAAGCAATCAGCCCCAGCATTTT.

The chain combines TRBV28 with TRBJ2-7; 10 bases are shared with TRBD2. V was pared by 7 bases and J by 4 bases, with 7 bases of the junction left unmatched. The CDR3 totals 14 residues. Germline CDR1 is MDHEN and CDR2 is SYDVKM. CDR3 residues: CASIRAGGNYEQYF. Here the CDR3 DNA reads TGTGCCAGCATTCGAGCGGGAGGGAATTACGAGCAGTACTTC.

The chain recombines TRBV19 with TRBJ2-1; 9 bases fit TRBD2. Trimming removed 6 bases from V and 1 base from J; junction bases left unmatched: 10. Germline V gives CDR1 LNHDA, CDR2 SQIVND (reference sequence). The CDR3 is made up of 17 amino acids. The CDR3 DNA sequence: TGTGCCAGTAGCCTTTACGGCGGGAGGGATTCCTACAATGAGCAGTTCTTC. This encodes CASSLYGGRDSYNEQFF.